Below, 29 T cell receptor beta chains from the same sample are listed, as sequenced in a study of naive and memory T cell subsets (dated by TCRdb to about 2017). Library construction relied on UMI-ligation and nested PCR. Sequencer: Illumina MiSeq. The beta constant-region primer was an equimolar mix of two oligonucleotides covering both TRBC1 and TRBC2. Four rounds of PCR were used to amplify ligated cDNA, with nested alpha and beta constant-region primers being used together with the SP2 primer. TCRdb took the public reads, trimmed them with fastp at Q25, ran MiXCR for clone calling and kept in-frame beta chains. Entries are consolidated by CDR3 protein sequence, retaining the most common genes and DNA. Within this sample are approximately 29,000 distinct CDR3 sequences, with about 18% of them counted one time only. Of the sample, less than 3.5% is held by the ten largest clones. Sequenced sample: effector memory CD4+ T cells from blood. According to the study, the label for this sample's cell subset or site signals: effector memory, CD45RA- CD27-. Receptors were obtained from a human donor in good health.

J is TRBJ1-2 and V is TRBV6-6, with 7 positions matching TRBD1. V lost 6 bases and J lost 6; bases outside the gene matches: 10. This CDR3 has 14 residues. Germline loops: CDR1 MNHNY, CDR2 SVGAGI (reference sequence). CDR3 region: CASSQSLRGDGYTF. The CDR3 DNA is TGTGCCAGCAGCCAAAGTCTCAGGGGGGATGGCTACACCTTC.

The chain employs TRBV28 and TRBJ2-7, with D unresolved. Per the germline V gene, CDR1 is MDHEN and CDR2 is SYDVKM. The V end was cut by 2 bases, the J end by 0 bases, with 8 bases between. The CDR3 runs 14 residues. CDR3 loop: CASSLGPFSYEQYF. For the CDR3, the DNA is TGTGCCAGCAGTTTAGGGCCTTTCTCCTACGAGCAGTACTTC.

This clonotype occurred a few times. The chain recombines TRBV5-1 with TRBJ2-1; 7 bases align to TRBD2. The CDR3 covers 16 residues. The germline V gene encodes CDR1 SGHRS and CDR2 YFSETQ. The V segment lost 0 bases and the J segment 0 bases; nucleotides outside the gene matches: 3. The CDR3 bases are TGCGCCAGCAGCTTGGGCGGGAGTAACTCCTACAATGAGCAGTTCTTC. Translation gives CASSLGGSNSYNEQFF.

This clonotype was detected a few times. This sequence joins TRBV2 and TRBJ2-7; tentatively, D is TRBD2 (5 bases). The V gene's germline CDR1 is SNHLY and CDR2 FYNNEI. V was clipped by 0 bases and J by 5 bases, with 20 bases between them. This CDR3 region has 17 residues. The CDR3 DNA is TGTGCCAGCAGTGAAGCACGAGGGTTTAAAGTACGGGACGAGCAGTACTTC. It specifies CASSEARGFKVRDEQYF. Looking up the rest from reference TRBV2 and TRBJ2-7 gives the full variable domain: EPEVTQTPSHQVTQMGQEVILRCVPISNHLYFYWYRQILGQKVEFLVSFYNNEISEKSEIFDDQFSVERPDGSNFTLKIRSTKLEDSAMYFCASSEARGFKVRDEQYFGPGTRLTVT.

This clonotype was counted at least ten times. The chain uses TRBV20-1 and TRBJ2-7, with D tentatively TRBD1 (6 bases). Germline lookup yields CDR1 DFQATT and CDR2 SNEGSKA (reference sequence). Between the trimmed V and J ends, which lost 3 bases and 3 bases, there was a span of 15 bases. This CDR3 is built from 14 residues. The CDR3 sequence: CSARRTETFYEQYF. DNA for the CDR3: TGCAGTGCTAGGAGGACAGAGACCTTCTACGAGCAGTACTTC.

Ten or more counts support this clonotype. The chain couples TRBV12-3 or TRBV12-4 to TRBJ1-2, with D perhaps matching TRBD1 (5 bases). Trimming took off 7 bases at V and 7 bases at J, with 16 bases between the two ends. This CDR3 is built from 13 residues. The CDR3 loop is CASKISGISGYTF. In nucleotides, the CDR3 is TGTGCCAGCAAAATCTCAGGGATCTCTGGCTACACCTTC.

The sample holds many counts of this clonotype. The V and J genes are TRBV28 and TRBJ2-4; the D is unclear. Trimming removed 6 bases from V and 3 bases from J, with 18 bases in between. The CDR3 is 16 amino acids. Germline V lookup: CDR1 MDHEN, CDR2 SYDVKM. The CDR3 is CASRPAPGLGKNIQYF. CDR3 sequence (DNA): TGTGCCAGCAGACCTGCTCCGGGTCTCGGCAAAAACATTCAGTACTTC.

The chain joins TRBV20-1 to TRBJ2-7; possibly TRBD1 for D (5 bases). Germline CDR1 reads DFQATT; CDR2 reads SNEGSKA (reference sequence). There are 17 residues in the CDR3. With 3 bases removed from V and 1 base from J, the gap between germline ends came to 22 bases. Here the CDR3 DNA reads TGCAGTGCTAGGGGCACAGGTACCCAAGAGACGTCCTACGAGCAGTACTTC. It yields the protein CSARGTGTQETSYEQYF.

The genes are TRBV25-1 and TRBJ2-1, with D unresolved. With 7 bases removed from V and 4 bases from J, the gap between germline ends came to 8 bases. The CDR3 has 12 amino acids. From germline, CDR1 is MGHDK and CDR2 SYGVNS. The CDR3 region is CASKGEYNEQFF. Written as DNA, the CDR3 is TGTGCCAGCAAGGGCGAATACAATGAGCAGTTCTTC.

The gene calls are TRBV12-3 or TRBV12-4 and TRBJ2-6, with 9 positions matching TRBD1. Trimming took 3 bases from V and 0 from J; bases not matched to a gene: 6. The CDR3 loop spans 18 amino acids. CDR3 loop: CASSFTGQGNSGANVLTF. The DNA of the CDR3 is TGTGCCAGCAGTTTCACCGGACAGGGGAACTCTGGGGCCAACGTCCTGACTTTC.

The J gene is TRBJ2-2, the V gene TRBV20-1; D not resolved. The V and J ends lost 4 bases and 4 bases respectively, with 10 bases between them. The CDR3 covers 13 residues. Per the germline V gene, CDR1 is DFQATT and CDR2 is SNEGSKA (reference sequence). The CDR3 coding sequence is TGCAGTGCTACTGACTCCCTCACCGGGGAGCTGTTTTTT. Translating it yields CSATDSLTGELFF.

V and J are TRBV7-9 and TRBJ2-1; D gene uncertain. CDR1 is SEHNR and CDR2 is FQNEAQ in the germline V gene (reference sequence). The V end was cut by 1 base, the J end by 4 bases, with 11 bases between. CDR3 size: 15 residues. The CDR3 sequence is CASSLVAGYYNEQFF. The CDR3 coding sequence is TGTGCCAGCAGCTTAGTTGCCGGGTATTACAATGAGCAGTTCTTC.

This clonotype was found a few times. The chain employs TRBV29-1 and TRBJ2-3, with a weak D call TRBD1 (6 bases). The CDR3 runs 14 residues. The germline CDR1 and CDR2 sequences are SQVTM and ANQGSEA. V was cut by 7 bases and J by 8 bases, with 22 bases left in between. The CDR3 DNA is TGCAGCGCTATTGACACTGGGGACACTGCTACGCAGTATTTT. Protein product: CSAIDTGDTATQYF.

This clonotype was detected many times. The V and J genes are TRBV18 and TRBJ1-1; 8 nucleotides align to TRBD1. The CDR3 is 17 residues long. The germline V gene has CDR1 KGHSH and CDR2 LQKENI. Trimming took 3 bases from V and 1 from J; bases not matched to a gene: 10. CDR3 coding DNA: TGTGCCAGCTCACCGTTATCAGGGGGCAGTAAGAACACTGAAGCTTTCTTT. This sequence encodes CASSPLSGGSKNTEAFF.

This clonotype occurred a few times. J is TRBJ2-1 and V is TRBV29-1; 13 bases fit TRBD2. The CDR3 contains 15 residues. Per germline, CDR1 SQVTM and CDR2 ANQGSEA. V was pared by 4 bases and J by 9 bases, with 9 bases of the junction left unmatched. CDR3 loop: CSVGTTSGRATEQFF. The CDR3 bases are TGCAGCGTTGGAACCACTAGCGGGAGGGCCACTGAGCAGTTCTTC.

The chain couples TRBV27 to TRBJ2-1; D is uncertain. The length of the CDR3 is 14 residues. In germline, CDR1 is MNHEY, CDR2 SMNVEV (reference sequence). V was clipped by 1 base and J by 6 bases, with 10 bases between them. The CDR3 protein is CASSLYEKRNEQFF. The CDR3 DNA reads as TGTGCCAGCAGTTTATATGAAAAACGCAATGAGCAGTTCTTC.

There are many counts of this clonotype. The chain carries TRBV24-1 and TRBJ2-3; 9 nucleotides match TRBD1. Germline loops: CDR1 KGHDR, CDR2 SFDVKD. V was clipped by 5 bases and J by 1 base; unmatched bases: 3. CDR3 length equals 15 residues. CDR3 DNA: TGTGCCACCAGTGCGACAGGGGGAGGCACAGATACGCAGTATTTT. This codes for CATSATGGGTDTQYF.

This clonotype was seen at least ten times. The CDR3 DNA follows: TGTGCCAGCGGGGTAGGGATTTTGAACACTGAAGCTTTCTTT. Translating it yields CASGVGILNTEAFF. This chain links TRBV28 with TRBJ1-1; D call uncertain. Germline-derived CDR1 and CDR2 are MDHEN and SYDVKM. V gave up 8 bases and J gave up 0 bases, with 13 bases separating them. The CDR3 sequence is 14 residues long.

The V call is TRBV15, the J call TRBJ2-7; no reliable D call. Germline V gene sequence: CDR1 LNHNV, CDR2 YYDKDF (reference sequence). V was cut by 3 bases and J by 3 bases, with 18 bases left in between. This CDR3 comprises 16 residues. The CDR3 loop reads CATSSVVWTPYYEQYF. As DNA, the CDR3 is TGTGCCACCAGCAGTGTGGTGTGGACGCCGTACTACGAGCAGTACTTC. The whole variable domain, remainder taken from reference TRBV15 and TRBJ2-7, is DAMVIQNPRYQVTQFGKPVTLSCSQTLNHNVMYWYQQKSSQAPKLLFHYYDKDFNNEADTPDNFQSRRPNTSFCFLDIRSPGLGDTAMYLCATSSVVWTPYYEQYFGPGTRLTVT.

The gene calls are TRBV5-1 and TRBJ2-1; 9 bases line up with TRBD2. V was clipped by 4 bases and J by 0 bases; unmatched bases: 20. Germline assignment: CDR1 SGHRS and CDR2 YFSETQ. This CDR3 spans 21 amino acids. In DNA, the CDR3 is TGCGCCAGCAGCATCCCTCGGACTAGCGTGAGGGAGATTAGCTCCTACAATGAGCAGTTCTTC. The encoded protein is CASSIPRTSVREISSYNEQFF. Variable domain in full (rest from reference TRBV5-1 and TRBJ2-1): KAGVTQTPRYLIKTRGQQVTLSCSPISGHRSVSWYQQTPGQGLQFLFEYFSETQRNKGNFPGRFSGRQFSNSRSEMNVSTLELGDSALYLCASSIPRTSVREISSYNEQFFGPGTRLTVL.

The rearrangement joins TRBV11-2 to TRBJ1-4; possible D gene TRBD1, 5 bases. Trimming stripped 3 bases from V and 2 bases from J, with 10 bases between. CDR3 length equals 15 residues. The germline V gene has CDR1 SGHAT and CDR2 FQNNGV. The CDR3 loop reads CASSFAPGTNEKLFF. The CDR3 bases are TGTGCCAGCAGCTTTGCGCCAGGGACTAATGAAAAACTGTTTTTT. Full variable domain (missing parts from reference TRBV11-2 and TRBJ1-4): EAGVAQSPRYKIIEKRQSVAFWCNPISGHATLYWYQQILGQGPKLLIQFQNNGVVDDSQLPKDRFSAERLKGVDSTLKIQPAKLEDSAVYLCASSFAPGTNEKLFFGSGTQLSVL.

This rearrangement joins TRBV29-1 to TRBJ1-1; TRBD1 matches at 10 bases. This CDR3 is built from 14 residues. CDR1 and CDR2 from the germline V gene are SQVTM and ANQGSEA. J was trimmed by 0 bases and V by 4 bases; bases with no gene match: 2. As DNA, the CDR3 is TGCAGCGTTGGCGGACAGGGGGTGAACACTGAAGCTTTCTTT. This translates into CSVGGQGVNTEAFF.

This clonotype turned up a few times. This chain joins TRBV20-1 and TRBJ2-1, with D perhaps TRBD1 or TRBD2 (5 bases each). CDR1 is DFQATT and CDR2 is SNEGSKA in the germline V gene (reference sequence). V was shortened by 6 bases and J by 2 bases, with 17 bases between the two germline ends. This CDR3 spans 15 amino acids. The CDR3 protein is CSAKRDARTYNEQFF. The CDR3 DNA reads TGCAGTGCCAAACGGGACGCGAGGACCTACAATGAGCAGTTCTTC.

V usage is TRBV30 and J usage is TRBJ2-6, with D possibly being TRBD2 (6 bases). CDR1 GTSNPN and CDR2 SVGIG come from the germline V gene (reference sequence). This CDR3 contains 15 residues. V was clipped by 7 bases and J by 0 bases, with 13 bases between them. The CDR3 DNA reads TGTGCCTTGGACGGGGGAAGCTCTGGGGCCAACGTCCTGACTTTC. Translated, it gives CALDGGSSGANVLTF.

This clonotype has only a few counts. This chain uses TRBV20-1 with TRBJ2-3; weak D call: TRBD2 (6 bases). Between the trimmed V and J ends, which lost 2 bases and 1 base, there was a span of 10 bases. CDR3 size: 14 residues. Germline V gene data show CDR1 as DFQATT and CDR2 as SNEGSKA (reference sequence). The CDR3 loop is CSARYGGRTDTQYF. Written as DNA, the CDR3 is TGCAGTGCTAGATACGGAGGGCGCACAGATACGCAGTATTTT.

By frequency in the sample, this clonotype is medium-sized. The chain is built from TRBV29-1 and TRBJ1-4; D gene unclear. V was trimmed by 5 bases and J by 1 base, leaving 14 bases between them. Germline CDR1 SQVTM, CDR2 ANQGSEA. This CDR3 spans 15 amino acids. The DNA for the CDR3 is TGCAGCGTTTATTCAGACATCGGAACTAATGAAAAACTGTTTTTT. Translation: CSVYSDIGTNEKLFF.

This clonotype came up many times. This rearrangement joins TRBV11-2 to TRBJ1-6, with D possibly matching TRBD1 (5 bases). The CDR3 spans 14 residues. Trimming took 1 base from V and 9 from J, leaving 10 bases between them. Per germline, CDR1 SGHAT and CDR2 FQNNGV. The CDR3 bases are TGTGCCAGCAGCTTAGTTACTCAGGGTTCACCCCTCCACTTT. Amino acid sequence: CASSLVTQGSPLHF.

This clonotype was seen only a few times. CDR3 loop: CASSADRATEAFF. The CDR3 DNA reads TGTGCCAGTAGCGCGGACAGGGCCACTGAAGCTTTCTTT. This chain uses TRBV19 with TRBJ1-1; 8 bases map to TRBD1. The CDR3 consists of 13 residues. Germline lookup yields CDR1 LNHDA and CDR2 SQIVND (reference sequence). V was pared by 6 bases and J by 4 bases, with 4 bases of the junction left unmatched.

The gene calls are TRBV7-9 and TRBJ2-7; TRBD2 matches 8 bases. CDR1 and CDR2 (germline): SEHNR, FQNEAQ (reference sequence). The CDR3 has 15 amino acids. The trim removed 1 base at V and 2 bases at J, leaving 4 bases unmatched. CDR3 amino acids: CASSLGVSGAYEQYF. CDR3 coding DNA: TGTGCCAGCAGCTTAGGTGTTAGCGGGGCCTACGAGCAGTACTTC.